These 27 T cell receptor beta chains were all obtained from the same sample, sequenced in a study of beta chain features in type 1 diabetes. Expressed TCRB transcripts got sequenced, as all isolated RNA was reverse transcribed. Generated by immunoSEQ multiplex PCR, the TCRdb table keeps only in-frame clones and is missing some. Found here are about 210,000 clones, about 11% of them singletons; the top ten hold roughly 1.3%. Sequencing was done on a sample of central memory CD4+ T cells from blood. The receptors shown here come from a man in his late teens or twenties in good health.

This clone was detected a few times. V is TRBV7-9 and J is TRBJ2-3; 7 bases align to TRBD1. This CDR3 has 15 residues. V trimming: 10 bases; J trimming: 2 bases; junction bases outside the gene matches: 12. Germline CDR1 reads SEHNR; CDR2 reads FQNEAQ (reference sequence). The chain's CDR3 is CATNPNRGNTDTQYF. The CDR3 nucleotides read TGTGCCACCAATCCGAACAGGGGAAACACAGATACGCAGTATTTT. Full variable domain (remainder filled in from reference TRBV7-9 and TRBJ2-3): DTGVSQNPRHKITKRGQNVTFRCDPISEHNRLYWYRQTLGQGPEFLTYFQNEAQLEKSRLLSDRFSAERPKGSFSTLEIQRTEQGDSAMYLCATNPNRGNTDTQYFGPGTRLTVL.

This clone was detected only a few times. This rearrangement joins TRBV2 to TRBJ1-2; TRBD1 aligns across 7 bases. The germline gives CDR1 SNHLY, CDR2 FYNNEI. V dropped 5 bases and J dropped 3; count of bases not matched to a gene: 9. CDR3 size: 15 residues. The DNA for the CDR3 is TGTGCCAGCAGTCTTGACAGGGTCGGTGACTATGGCTACACCTTC. Encoded protein: CASSLDRVGDYGYTF.

This sequence joins TRBV19 and TRBJ2-1, with 9 bases lining up with TRBD2. Germline values: CDR1 LNHDA, CDR2 SQIVND (reference sequence). Losses at the gene ends were 2 bases for V and 0 bases for J; bases not matched to a gene: 11. The CDR3 totals 19 residues. The CDR3 spells CASSINGLAGMSSYNEQFF. DNA for the CDR3: TGTGCCAGTAGTATAAACGGGCTAGCGGGGATGAGCTCCTACAATGAGCAGTTCTTC.

This clone was seen a handful of times. The chain couples TRBV13 to TRBJ2-2, with 8 positions matching TRBD1. The CDR3 runs to 14 residues. The germline gives CDR1 PRHDT, CDR2 FYEKMQ (reference sequence). V was clipped by 8 bases and J by 1 base; unmatched bases: 3. The CDR3, as DNA: TGTGCCAGCTCGGGACAGGAGAACACCGGGGAGCTGTTTTTT. Its translation: CASSGQENTGELFF.

This clone has a handful of counts. The CDR3 region has the DNA TGTGCCAGCAGTGACTCTTACGGCATCACAGATACGCAGTATTTT. It is translated as CASSDSYGITDTQYF. The chain recombines TRBV6-4 with TRBJ2-3; D gene uncertain. This CDR3 is built from 15 residues. The V gene lost 0 bases and the J gene lost 2 bases, with 9 bases spanning the gap. Germline values: CDR1 MRHNA, CDR2 SNTAGT.

This clone showed up just a few times. V usage is TRBV18 and J usage is TRBJ2-2; D uncertain. CDR1 is KGHSH and CDR2 is LQKENI in the germline V gene. The CDR3 runs 14 residues. The germline V and J ends were trimmed by 5 bases and 4 bases, with 11 bases remaining between them. Here the CDR3 reads CASSSMQVTGELFF. Written as DNA, the CDR3 is TGTGCCAGCTCATCAATGCAGGTCACCGGGGAGCTGTTTTTT.

This clone has a handful of counts. This chain's CDR3 is CASSPTGGGEKLFF. Here the CDR3 DNA reads TGTGCCAGCAGCCCTACAGGGGGAGGAGAAAAACTGTTTTTT. The chain links TRBV7-6 to TRBJ1-4, with TRBD1 matching over 8 bases. The CDR3 is made up of 14 amino acids. Looked up from germline, CDR1 is SGHVS and CDR2 is FNYEAQ. V gave up 5 bases and J gave up 8 bases; unmatched junction bases: 7.

Points on this clone: This specimen includes other DNA sequences encoding the same CDR3. V usage is TRBV6-5 and J usage is TRBJ2-2, with 7 positions matching TRBD2. Germline V gives CDR1 MNHEY, CDR2 SVGAGI. Trimming at V came to 5 bases and at J to 2 bases, leaving 2 bases not matched to a gene. This CDR3 is built from 14 residues. The CDR3 region has the DNA TGTGCCAGCAGTAGCGGGACTAACACCGGGGAGCTGTTTTTT. Its translation: CASSSGTNTGELFF.

V gene TRBV28 combines with J gene TRBJ2-1; D is unclear. V was shortened by 1 base and J by 0 bases, with 10 bases between the two germline ends. The CDR3 extends over 16 amino acids. Germline loops: CDR1 MDHEN, CDR2 SYDVKM. The CDR3 DNA sequence: TGTGCCAGCAGTTTATTTGCCTGGGGCTCCTACAATGAGCAGTTCTTC. This sequence encodes CASSLFAWGSYNEQFF. Combining the CDR3 with reference TRBV28 and TRBJ2-1 gives the whole variable domain DVKVTQSSRYLVKRTGEKVFLECVQDMDHENMFWYRQDPGLGLRLIYFSYDVKMKEKGDIPEGYSVSREKKERFSLILESASTNQTSMYLCASSLFAWGSYNEQFFGPGTRLTVL.

This clone was observed a few times. V usage is TRBV30 and J usage is TRBJ2-1, with a tentative D call TRBD2 (6 bases). The CDR3 runs to 15 residues. V was cut by 3 bases and J by 1 base, with 13 bases left in between. The germline CDR1 and CDR2 sequences are GTSNPN and SVGIG (reference sequence). This chain's CDR3 is CAWSGSRISYNEQFF. The CDR3, as DNA: TGTGCCTGGAGCGGGAGTCGTATATCCTACAATGAGCAGTTCTTC.

The chain couples TRBV29-1 to TRBJ2-1; 8 positions match TRBD1. Trimming at V came to 3 bases and at J to 0 bases, leaving 1 base not matched to a gene. Germline CDR1 is SQVTM and CDR2 is ANQGSEA. This CDR3 contains 14 residues. CDR3 bases: TGCAGCGTTGAGGGACAGGCCTCCTACAATGAGCAGTTCTTC. Encoded protein: CSVEGQASYNEQFF.

This clone has just a few counts. The J gene is TRBJ2-3, the V gene TRBV7-3; the D is unclear. The CDR3 runs to 16 residues. Germline V gives CDR1 SGHTA, CDR2 FQGTGA. V lost 5 bases to trimming and J lost 1 base, with 16 bases between them. For the CDR3, the DNA is TGTGCCAGCAGCGCCAGAGCCTTCGCCGGCACAGATACGCAGTATTTT. This translates into CASSARAFAGTDTQYF.

The chain uses TRBV7-3 and TRBJ2-3; 7 bases are shared with TRBD2. V was pared by 5 bases and J by 0 bases, with 2 bases of the junction left unmatched. Germline V gene lookup returns CDR1 SGHTA and CDR2 FQGTGA. The CDR3 has 14 amino acids. The CDR3 here is CASSPSGSTDTQYF. CDR3 nucleotides: TGTGCCAGCAGCCCTAGCGGTAGCACAGATACGCAGTATTTT.

The chain combines TRBV19 with TRBJ1-5; D not resolved. Trimming shortened V by 1 base and J by 2 bases, and 6 bases separated the two germline ends. The CDR3 covers 14 residues. Per the germline V gene, CDR1 is LNHDA and CDR2 is SQIVND (reference sequence). CDR3 amino acids: CASSIARGNQPQHF. The DNA for the CDR3 is TGTGCCAGTAGTATAGCCCGGGGCAATCAGCCCCAGCATTTT.

This clone was counted at least ten times. V usage is TRBV27 and J usage is TRBJ2-3, with D unclear. V lost 5 bases and J lost 2, with 11 bases in between. The CDR3 extends over 14 amino acids. The V gene's germline CDR1 is MNHEY and CDR2 SMNVEV (reference sequence). Here the CDR3 DNA reads TGTGCCAGCAGTCGTCTGGGGAACACAGATACGCAGTATTTT. Its translation: CASSRLGNTDTQYF.

This clone has more than one count but fewer than ten. A far larger clone differs by one base, so this is likely a read error. The same CDR3 arises from other DNA sequences in this sample as well. V usage is TRBV2 and J usage is TRBJ2-7; a possible D gene is TRBD1 (5 bases). Per germline, CDR1 SNHLY and CDR2 FYNNEI. The CDR3 sequence is 12 residues long. V was trimmed by 6 bases and J by 2 bases, leaving 8 bases between them. CDR3 nucleotide sequence: TGTGCCAGCAGCGAGGACACCTACGAGCAGTACTTC. Its translation: CASSEDTYEQYF.

This clone was seen only a few times. The chain employs TRBV28 and TRBJ2-4, with a tentative D call TRBD2 (6 bases). This CDR3 spans 16 amino acids. Trimming shortened V by 8 bases and J by 0 bases, and 17 bases separated the two germline ends. The germline gives CDR1 MDHEN, CDR2 SYDVKM. The CDR3 DNA reads as TGTGCCAGCGGACTAACAGGAGAACTAGCCAAAAACATTCAGTACTTC. Translated: CASGLTGELAKNIQYF.

V gene TRBV14 combines with J gene TRBJ2-7, with 10 bases matching TRBD1. V lost 8 bases, J lost 6 bases, and 7 bases stayed unmatched. This CDR3 is built from 13 residues. Germline V lookup: CDR1 SGHDN, CDR2 FVKESK. As DNA, the CDR3 is TGTGCCAGCTCCCGGGACAGGGGTCTCGAGCAGTACTTC. It specifies CASSRDRGLEQYF. Using reference TRBV14 and TRBJ2-7 for the parts outside the CDR3, the full variable domain is EAGVTQFPSHSVIEKGQTVTLRCDPISGHDNLYWYRRVMGKEIKFLLHFVKESKQDESGMPNNRFLAERTGGTYSTLKVQPAELEDSGVYFCASSRDRGLEQYFGPGTRLTVT.

This chain joins TRBV18 and TRBJ1-2; TRBD1 aligns across 11 bases. Germline CDR1 KGHSH, CDR2 LQKENI. CDR3 length equals 16 residues. Trimming cost V 3 bases and J 3 bases; bases outside gene matches: 6. In DNA, the CDR3 is TGTGCCAGCTCACCGGACAGGGGGCGTTCGGACTATGGCTACACCTTC. Residues: CASSPDRGRSDYGYTF.

The chain combines TRBV30 with TRBJ2-5; 7 nucleotides agree with TRBD1. The CDR3 runs to 15 residues. Germline V gene data show CDR1 as GTSNPN and CDR2 as SVGIG (reference sequence). The junction had 8 bases not matched to a gene; V was cut back by 0 bases and J by 4 bases. CDR3 sequence: CAWSVLDRAVETQYF. DNA of the CDR3: TGTGCCTGGAGTGTACTAGACAGGGCGGTAGAGACCCAGTACTTC.

This clone turned up a few times. This chain joins TRBV28 and TRBJ2-1, with D unclear. CDR1 and CDR2 (germline): MDHEN, SYDVKM. V gave up 4 bases and J gave up 6 bases, with 7 bases separating them. CDR3 length: 12 residues. CDR3 in DNA: TGTGCCAGCAGTTACCCTAGCAATGAGCAGTTCTTC. Its translation: CASSYPSNEQFF.

This clone was seen a handful of times. The chain recombines TRBV30 with TRBJ2-3; D is perhaps TRBD2 (5 bases). Trimming cost V 1 base and J 2 bases, with 19 bases left between them. Germline lookup yields CDR1 GTSNPN and CDR2 SVGIG (reference sequence). The CDR3 spans 17 residues. Written as DNA, the CDR3 is TGTGCCTGGAGTGGTGCCGGGATTCCTTTCTCCACAGATACGCAGTATTTT. As protein: CAWSGAGIPFSTDTQYF.

This clone was seen a handful of times. The rearrangement uses TRBV9 and TRBJ2-4; perhaps D is TRBD1 or TRBD2 (7 bases each). The CDR3 length is 14 residues. The ends were cut back, 3 bases at V and 8 bases at J, with 15 bases in the middle. The germline CDR1 and CDR2 sequences are SGDLS and YYNGEE. The CDR3, as DNA: TGTGCCAGCAGCGGACCACAGGGGAGGGACATTCAGTACTTC. Its protein is CASSGPQGRDIQYF.

The chain is built from TRBV5-1 and TRBJ2-1; D possibly corresponds to TRBD2 (6 bases). Germline V gene lookup returns CDR1 SGHRS and CDR2 YFSETQ. V lost 3 bases, J lost 4 bases, and 14 bases lay in between. The CDR3 is 15 amino acids. The CDR3 reads CASSSERVEYNEQFF. The DNA of the CDR3 is TGCGCCAGCAGCTCGGAGCGGGTAGAGTACAATGAGCAGTTCTTC. Variable domain in full (rest from reference TRBV5-1 and TRBJ2-1): KAGVTQTPRYLIKTRGQQVTLSCSPISGHRSVSWYQQTPGQGLQFLFEYFSETQRNKGNFPGRFSGRQFSNSRSEMNVSTLELGDSALYLCASSSERVEYNEQFFGPGTRLTVL.

The gene calls are TRBV7-2 and TRBJ2-1; D unresolved. Trimming cost V 6 bases and J 0 bases, with 12 bases left between them. Per germline, CDR1 SGHTA and CDR2 FQGNSA. This CDR3 has 15 amino acids. DNA of the CDR3: TGTGCCAGCAGTCTTAGGTCCTACTCCTACAATGAGCAGTTCTTC. Its protein is CASSLRSYSYNEQFF.

The chain has TRBV27 and TRBJ2-3; TRBD2 agrees at 7 bases. There are 15 residues in the CDR3. Germline CDR1 is MNHEY and CDR2 is SMNVEV (reference sequence). The trim removed 8 bases at V and 4 bases at J, leaving 12 bases unmatched. The CDR3 reads CASCTSVASPDTQYF. The CDR3 DNA sequence: TGTGCCAGCTGTACTAGCGTCGCCTCCCCAGATACGCAGTATTTT.

The chain carries TRBV6-5 and TRBJ2-7, with TRBD2 matching over 8 bases. V gave up 0 bases and J gave up 6 bases; unmatched junction bases: 10. This CDR3 has 16 amino acids. CDR1 MNHEY and CDR2 SVGAGI come from the germline V gene. The CDR3 spells CASSYSTRTSSLEQYF. The CDR3 coding sequence is TGTGCCAGCAGTTACTCGACCAGGACTAGCAGTCTCGAGCAGTACTTC.